The source of this TCR beta chain is a study of Ad26.COV2.S vaccination and SARS-CoV-2 variants. Study-wide context: Donor got 5x10^10 or 1x10^11 viral particles of Ad26.COV2.S.

In the case of this clone: The antigen is not known.

Study results and caveats: Substantial response breadth was reportedly seen for spike-specific CD8+ and CD4+ T cells after vaccination. The study found similar non-spike TCR breadth in vaccine and placebo recipients.

As to treatment: 19 received Ad26.COV2.S at low or high dose, single or two shots; several received placebo; per-sample allocation not given. After the first vaccine or placebo injection, samples were drawn on day 63. Wuhan-strain spike was delivered by a replication-incompetent Ad26 vector. The CDR3 loop spans 17 amino acids. Germline V gene sequence: CDR1 SGHRS, CDR2 YFSETQ. V lost 2 bases and J lost 0; bases outside the gene matches: 9. Measured with immunoSEQ multiplex PCR; TCRdb has only the in-frame clones, and not every one. The sample holds more than 350,000 clones, 75% to 95% seen once. The sample here was peripheral blood, taken in a trial of Ad26.COV2.S vaccine versus placebo. The sequence derives from a person between 18 and 65 years old who received the Ad26.COV2.S COVID-19 vaccine or a placebo. The chain has TRBV5-1 and TRBJ2-5; 8 positions match TRBD1. The CDR3 protein is CASSFGTGQANQETQYF. In DNA form, the CDR3 reads TGCGCCAGCAGCTTCGGGACGGGACAGGCCAACCAAGAGACCCAGTACTTC.